These 8 T cell receptor beta chains were sequenced from one sample in a study of shared clonotypes between healthy human individuals. The data were produced by immunoSEQ multiplex PCR, yet TCRdb's version contains in-frame clones alone and is incomplete. The profile shows hundreds of thousands of clones, 73% of them singletons. Material: memory CD4+ T cells sorted from blood. Subset described: CD45RA-negative fraction. The receptors here all came from a young woman in good health.

A word on this clone: Other DNA sequences of this sample code for an identical CDR3. The rearrangement uses TRBV5-1 and TRBJ2-7; TRBD1 agrees at 9 bases. The V and J ends lost 3 bases and 3 bases, in that order; junction bases with no gene match: 4. The V gene's germline CDR1 is SGHRS and CDR2 YFSETQ. The length of the CDR3 is 14 residues. CDR3 coding DNA: TGCGCCAGCAGCTGGGGACAGGGTATCTACGAGCAGTACTTC. This codes for CASSWGQGIYEQYF.

V is TRBV6-4 and J is TRBJ2-3; 9 nucleotides align to TRBD1. The CDR3 is made up of 17 amino acids. V shed 0 bases, J shed 6 bases, and the junction held 10 bases outside the gene matches. Germline loops: CDR1 MRHNA, CDR2 SNTAGT. Here the CDR3 DNA reads TGTGCCAGCAGTGACTCGCCTGGGGGACAGGGCCGGGATACGCAGTATTTT. Amino acid sequence: CASSDSPGGQGRDTQYF.

The chain uses TRBV28 and TRBJ2-4; D not certain. The CDR3 has 15 amino acids. Germline assignment: CDR1 MDHEN and CDR2 SYDVKM. The ends were cut back, 3 bases at V and 0 bases at J, with 9 bases in the middle. CDR3 sequence: CASSFSSLAKNIQYF. The CDR3 DNA reads as TGTGCCAGCAGTTTTTCGTCTCTAGCCAAAAACATTCAGTACTTC.

A word on this clone: A single base is all that separates this from a far larger clone, so a read error is likely. The sample holds other DNA sequences that translate to the same CDR3. V gene TRBV7-9 combines with J gene TRBJ2-5; D ambiguous. V gave up 0 bases and J gave up 5 bases, with 1 base separating them. CDR1 is SEHNR and CDR2 is FQNEAQ in the germline V gene (reference sequence). The CDR3 length is 11 residues. Here the CDR3 reads CASSLAETQYF. CDR3 DNA: TGTGCCAGCAGCTTAGCGGAGACCCAGTACTTC.

In this sample, this clone turned up a few times. The chain combines TRBV16 with TRBJ2-1; a possible D gene is TRBD2 (6 bases). V lost 1 base to trimming and J lost 2 bases, with 24 bases between them. This CDR3 region has 20 residues. Per the germline V gene, CDR1 is KGHSY and CDR2 is FQNENV. The CDR3 sequence is CASSQLGGSFGLATYNEQFF. CDR3 DNA sequence: TGTGCCAGCAGCCAATTGGGCGGATCCTTCGGGCTAGCGACCTACAATGAGCAGTTCTTC.

This rearrangement joins TRBV18 to TRBJ1-5; no definite D call. The germline gives CDR1 KGHSH, CDR2 LQKENI. CDR3 length: 16 residues. Trimming cost V 4 bases and J 8 bases, with 21 bases left between them. CDR3 bases: TGTGCCAGCTCACACACACACACCTCCCCGTTTGAGCCCCAGCATTTT. Its translation is CASSHTHTSPFEPQHF.

The chain joins TRBV11-3 to TRBJ2-3, with 14 nucleotides matching TRBD2. There are 16 residues in the CDR3. V shed 5 bases, J shed 5 bases, and the junction held 6 bases outside the gene matches. CDR1 is SGHNT and CDR2 is YENEEA in the germline V gene. CDR3 amino acids: CASSPGTSGRLDTQYF. The CDR3 bases are TGTGCCAGCAGCCCCGGGACTAGCGGGAGATTAGATACGCAGTATTTT.

The gene calls are TRBV7-8 and TRBJ1-2; D is uncertain. CDR1 is SGHVS, CDR2 FQNEAQ, per germline. CDR3 length: 16 residues. The V and J ends lost 2 bases and 5 bases respectively, with 18 bases between them. The CDR3 region has the DNA TGTGCCAGCAGCTTAAATAATGCGGATATGACGTATGGCTACACCTTC. Amino acid sequence: CASSLNNADMTYGYTF.